This T cell receptor beta chain was sequenced for a study of blood T cell repertoires in COVID-19. On the study more broadly: PBMCs, B-cell-depleted T cells, or T cells provided the cDNA or gDNA that made up the material.

In the study's own analysis: Nucleated cell number was recorded as an estimate derived from reference gene primer amplification. Measured with immunoSEQ multiplex PCR; TCRdb has only the in-frame clones, and not every one. That table furnishes V, J and clone size, whereas the DNA furnished D and trimming. The data hold roughly 230,000 clones, with roughly 84% observed a single time. The specimen was PBMCs or T cells enriched from blood (not recorded which). The receptor comes from a man aged 50 to 60 who had recovered from COVID-19.

The CDR3 DNA is TGTGCCACCAGCAGAGGGGACAGGGGCTCCCAAGAGACCCAGTACTTC. Translation gives CATSRGDRGSQETQYF. The V gene is TRBV15, the J gene TRBJ2-5; TRBD1 aligns across 10 bases. The CDR3 runs 16 residues. V lost 1 base and J lost 1; bases outside the gene matches: 3. Germline CDR1 reads LNHNV; CDR2 reads YYDKDF (reference sequence).